This TCR beta chain was sequenced during a study of human T cells and chemical hapten exposure. Study context: For sensitization, 2% DPC was applied to an approximately 2 cm by approximately 2 cm patch of upper inner arm skin.

This CDR3 has 13 residues. Germline CDR1 is SGHKS and CDR2 is YYEKEE (reference sequence). Trimming left V 7 bases short and J 5 bases short, with 16 bases between. Time point specified: patch test 2, 6 weeks after DPC sensitization. Treatment specified: therapeutic diphenylcyclopropenone sensitization with weekly scalp DPC. Using its own MiXCR run on the RACE reads, TCRdb lists one record per CDR3 protein. The data show a few hundred thousand distinct CDR3 sequences, just under 6.5% seen once. Specimen: whole blood, collected in connection with sensitization to the hapten diphenylcyclopropenone (DPC). The chain recombines TRBV5-5 with TRBJ2-7; TRBD2 is a possible D gene (7 bases). The sequence came from a woman under 30 with alopecia areata. Some clones in this sample may be carry-over from other donors' samples. CDR3 region: CASALGGRNEQYF. CDR3 nucleotide sequence: TGTGCCAGCGCGCTGGGGGGGCGGAACGAGCAGTACTTC.